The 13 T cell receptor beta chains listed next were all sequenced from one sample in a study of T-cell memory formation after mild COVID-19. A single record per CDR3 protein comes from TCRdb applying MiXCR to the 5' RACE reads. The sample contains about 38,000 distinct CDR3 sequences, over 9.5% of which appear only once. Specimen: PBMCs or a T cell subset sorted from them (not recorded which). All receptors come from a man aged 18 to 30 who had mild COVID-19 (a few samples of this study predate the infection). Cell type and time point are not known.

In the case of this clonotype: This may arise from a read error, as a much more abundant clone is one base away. The CDR3 nucleotides are TGTGCCAGCACCGGACAACACGGACAGGGGAATTCACCCCTCCACTTT. Its protein product is CASTGQHGQGNSPLHF. The gene calls are TRBV12-3 or TRBV12-4 and TRBJ1-6; 9 positions match TRBD1. V lost 7 bases to trimming and J lost 7 bases; unmatched junction nucleotides: 11. The CDR3 contains 16 residues.

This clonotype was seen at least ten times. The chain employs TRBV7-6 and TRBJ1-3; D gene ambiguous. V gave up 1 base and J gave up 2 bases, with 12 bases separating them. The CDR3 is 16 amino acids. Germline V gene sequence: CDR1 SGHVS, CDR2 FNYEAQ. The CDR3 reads CASSLVPAPAGNTIYF. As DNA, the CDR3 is TGTGCCAGCAGCTTAGTACCAGCCCCGGCTGGAAACACCATATATTTT.

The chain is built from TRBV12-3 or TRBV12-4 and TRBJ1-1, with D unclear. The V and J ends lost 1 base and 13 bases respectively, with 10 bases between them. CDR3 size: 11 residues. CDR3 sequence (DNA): TGTGCCAGCAGTTTAGGGATCAAGGATTTCTTT. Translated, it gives CASSLGIKDFF.

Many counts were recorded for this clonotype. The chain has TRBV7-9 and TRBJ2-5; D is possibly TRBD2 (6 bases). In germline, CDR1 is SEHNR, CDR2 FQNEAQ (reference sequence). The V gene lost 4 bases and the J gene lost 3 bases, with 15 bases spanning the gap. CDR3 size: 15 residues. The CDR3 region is CASSSGTQKKETQYF. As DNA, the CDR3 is TGTGCCAGCAGCTCCGGGACTCAGAAGAAAGAGACCCAGTACTTC.

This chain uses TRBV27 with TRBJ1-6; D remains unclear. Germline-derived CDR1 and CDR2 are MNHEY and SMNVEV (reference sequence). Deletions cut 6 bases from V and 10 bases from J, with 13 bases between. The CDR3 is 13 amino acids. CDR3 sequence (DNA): TGTGCCAGCAGCCCCCAGTCTTACTCACCCCTCCACTTT. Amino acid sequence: CASSPQSYSPLHF.

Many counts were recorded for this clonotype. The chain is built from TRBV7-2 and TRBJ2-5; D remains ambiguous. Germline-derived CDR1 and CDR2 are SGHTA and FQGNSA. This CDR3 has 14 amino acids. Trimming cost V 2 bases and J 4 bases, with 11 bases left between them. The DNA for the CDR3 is TGTGCCAGCAGCTTAAGTTGGTACGGAGAGACCCAGTACTTC. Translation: CASSLSWYGETQYF.

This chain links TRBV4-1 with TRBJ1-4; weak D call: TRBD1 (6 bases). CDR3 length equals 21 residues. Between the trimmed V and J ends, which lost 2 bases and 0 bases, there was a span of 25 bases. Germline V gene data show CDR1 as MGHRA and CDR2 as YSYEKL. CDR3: CASSQLGLLRGQRPTNEKLFF. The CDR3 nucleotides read TGCGCCAGCAGCCAATTAGGTTTGCTTCGAGGACAGAGACCAACTAATGAAAAACTGTTTTTT.

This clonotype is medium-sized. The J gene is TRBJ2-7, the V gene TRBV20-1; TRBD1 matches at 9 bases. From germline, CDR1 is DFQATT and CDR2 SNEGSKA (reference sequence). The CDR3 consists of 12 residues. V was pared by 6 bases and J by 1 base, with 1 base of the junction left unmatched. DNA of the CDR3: TGCAGTGCCGGGACAGGGTCCTACGAGCAGTACTTC. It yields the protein CSAGTGSYEQYF.

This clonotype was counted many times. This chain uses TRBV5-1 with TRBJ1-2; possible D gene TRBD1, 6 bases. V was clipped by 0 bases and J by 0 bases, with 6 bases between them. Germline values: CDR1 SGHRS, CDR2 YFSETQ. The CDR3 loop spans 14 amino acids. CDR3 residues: CASSLDRANYGYTF. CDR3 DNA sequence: TGCGCCAGCAGCTTGGACAGGGCTAACTATGGCTACACCTTC. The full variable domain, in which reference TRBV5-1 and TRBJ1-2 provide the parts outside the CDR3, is KAGVTQTPRYLIKTRGQQVTLSCSPISGHRSVSWYQQTPGQGLQFLFEYFSETQRNKGNFPGRFSGRQFSNSRSEMNVSTLELGDSALYLCASSLDRANYGYTFGSGTRLTVV.

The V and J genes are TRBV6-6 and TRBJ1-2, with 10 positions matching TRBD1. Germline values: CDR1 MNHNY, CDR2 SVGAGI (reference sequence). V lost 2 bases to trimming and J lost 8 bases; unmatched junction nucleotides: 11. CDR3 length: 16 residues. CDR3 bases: TGTGCCAGCAGTTACGGAGACAGGGGGCAGAGTAAGGGCTACACCTTC. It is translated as CASSYGDRGQSKGYTF.

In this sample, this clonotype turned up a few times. The CDR3: CASRTDRDSPLHF. Written as DNA, the CDR3 is TGTGCCAGCAGGACCGACAGGGACTCACCCCTCCACTTT. The rearrangement joins TRBV6-5 to TRBJ1-6; 7 bases map to TRBD1. Germline CDR1 is MNHEY and CDR2 is SVGAGI. This CDR3 region has 13 residues. V lost 6 bases to trimming and J lost 10 bases; unmatched junction nucleotides: 6.

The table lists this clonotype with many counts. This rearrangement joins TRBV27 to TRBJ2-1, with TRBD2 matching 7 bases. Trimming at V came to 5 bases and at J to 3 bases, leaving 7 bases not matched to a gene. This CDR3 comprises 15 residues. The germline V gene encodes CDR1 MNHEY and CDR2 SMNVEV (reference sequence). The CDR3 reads CASSRTSPGYNEQFF. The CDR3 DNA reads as TGTGCCAGCAGTCGGACTAGTCCCGGCTACAATGAGCAGTTCTTC.

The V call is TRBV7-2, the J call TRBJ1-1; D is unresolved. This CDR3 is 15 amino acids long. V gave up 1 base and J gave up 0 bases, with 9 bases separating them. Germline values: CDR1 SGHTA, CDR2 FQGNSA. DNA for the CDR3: TGTGCCAGCAGCTTAGGGGGAGGGTTGAACACTGAAGCTTTCTTT. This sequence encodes CASSLGGGLNTEAFF.